This TCR beta chain was captured in a study of blood T cell repertoires in COVID-19 (dated by TCRdb to about 2020). Study-level background: Samples from collaborators originated in the United States, Italy and Spain and spanned both the acute and convalescent phases of COVID-19. Where HLA class I and class II types were available, the types were taken from metadata supplied by the sample provider, not from assay-based typing. Subjects who had been exposed to COVID-19, were actively infected with it, or had recovered from it provided the deeply sampled blood TCRbeta repertoires that made up the dataset. The repertoires were made available in a free public database intended to serve as a resource for research on the immune response to SARS-CoV-2. Sample metadata almost always included a de-identified subject ID, COVID-19 status, age in years and sex. Samples came from the ongoing ImmuneRACE study (first 160 participants) plus 1,254 subjects from 6 global collaborators. The material from the prospective study consisted of cDNA or gDNA derived from T cells, B-cell-depleted T cells, or PBMCs.

Whole blood was collected in K2EDTA tubes by collaborating institutions according to the institutions' own protocols. For TCRbeta analysis, collaborators shipped samples as frozen whole blood, isolated PBMCs, or DNA extracted from either of those sample types. Study-level results and caveats: The amount of clinical and demographic metadata varied by source and participant and was provided uncurated.

CDR1 and CDR2, per the germline V gene, are SGHNT and YENEEA. Trimming removed 4 bases from V and 4 bases from J; the gene matches leave 5 bases unexplained. The CDR3 sequence holds 15 residues, the cysteine and phenylalanine included. Left in the record is the CDR3 DNA by itself, 45 bases read in frame from the first base. A remark on this clone: The target of this receptor is not known. No much larger clone exists at a distance of one base, and base qualities are not known.

TCRbeta CDR3 regions were amplified from genomic DNA by means of the immunoSEQ Assay, a bias-controlled multiplex PCR. As for how the authors treated the data: Within the assay, amplification of reference gene primers was used to estimate how many nucleated cells each sample contained. Sequence reads were collapsed and filtered to measure the absolute abundance of every unique TCRbeta CDR3 rearrangement. For each sample, productive Simpson clonality was calculated as the square root of Simpson's diversity index across productive rearrangements. Imported from immuneACCESS, the table was reduced by TCRdb to in-frame sequences with V and J called. These copies leave out some clones; in studies compared against another copy, an unresolved V gene accounts for under half, and the cause of the remainder is not known. V, J and clone size derive from that table, while D and trimming were established from the DNA sequence. The sample data list 200,000 to 250,000 clones, and around 85% of these were observed just once. Under 6.5% of the sample is held by the ten biggest clonotypes.

Input material: peripheral blood. This receptor chain uses TRBV11-3 and TRBJ2-5, with 11 middle bases fitting TRBD1. The TCR comes from a man aged 60 to 75 with acute or convalescent COVID-19. CDR3 loop: CASSSGQGVSETQYF. The sequenced DNA is TGTGCCAGCAGCTCGGGACAGGGGGTTTCAGAGACCCAGTACTTC.